This T cell receptor beta chain was sequenced in a study of T cell clonality in common variable immunodeficiency. This clone was counted at least ten times. Read sequence stops 3 residues before the CDR3 end, and the germline J gene provides the missing end. CDR3 length equals 14 residues. V dropped 3 bases and J dropped 10 bases, with 13 bases sitting between them. Per germline, CDR1 MDHEN and CDR2 SYDVKM. The data were produced by immunoSEQ multiplex PCR, yet TCRdb's version contains in-frame clones alone and is incomplete. The sample is made up of approximately 60,000 clones, none counted only once.

This chain uses TRBV28 with TRBJ1-6; D perhaps matches TRBD1 (6 bases). The specimen sequenced was peripheral blood mononuclear cells. The receptor's source is a person aged 18 to 75 in good health. The CDR3 here is CASSFGGARSPLHF. The sequenced part of the CDR3 DNA is TGTGCCAGCAGTTTCGGGGGGGCTCGGTCACCC.